The following is a T cell receptor beta chain sequence with its context. The sample comes from a study of control samples from healthy donors and cancer patients. V dropped 2 bases and J dropped 8 bases, with 13 bases sitting between them. The CDR3 sequence is 13 residues long. CDR1 and CDR2 from the germline V gene are SGHRS and YFSETQ. Repertoires were generated with immunoSEQ multiplex PCR, while TCRdb's copy carries only in-frame clones and drops some. The sample has 75,000 to 95,000 clones; nearly 90% are singletons. The V and J genes are TRBV5-1 and TRBJ1-2; possibly TRBD1 for D (5 bases). Sequencing was carried out using blood. The TCR sequence derives from a woman aged 45-65 years in good health. CDR3 loop: CASSFQGQGGYTF. In DNA form, the CDR3 reads TGCGCCAGCAGCTTCCAGGGTCAAGGCGGCTACACCTTC.